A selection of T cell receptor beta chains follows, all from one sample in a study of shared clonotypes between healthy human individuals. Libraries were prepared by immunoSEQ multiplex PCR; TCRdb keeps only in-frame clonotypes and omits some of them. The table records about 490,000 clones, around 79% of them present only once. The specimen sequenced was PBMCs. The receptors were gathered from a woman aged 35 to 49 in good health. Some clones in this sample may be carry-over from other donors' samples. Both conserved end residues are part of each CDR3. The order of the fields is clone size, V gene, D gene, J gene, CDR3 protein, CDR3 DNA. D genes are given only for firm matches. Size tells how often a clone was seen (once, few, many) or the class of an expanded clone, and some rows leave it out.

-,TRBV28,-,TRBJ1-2,CASSFQGPGGYTF,TGTGCCAGCAGTTTTCAGGGGCCAGGGGGCTACACCTTC
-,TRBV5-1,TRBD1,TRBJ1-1,CASTTDRDTEAFF,TGCGCCAGCACGACGGACAGGGACACTGAAGCTTTCTTT
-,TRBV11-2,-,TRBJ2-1,CASSLGRNEQFF,TGTGCCAGCAGCTTGGGTAGGAATGAGCAGTTCTTC
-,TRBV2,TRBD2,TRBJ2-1,CASSEVREATVGFF,TGTGCCAGCAGTGAAGTGCGGGAGGCCACCGTGGGGTTCTTC
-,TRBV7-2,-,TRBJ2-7,CASSLVGGYEQYF,TGTGCCAGCAGCTTAGTAGGAGGCTACGAGCAGTACTTC
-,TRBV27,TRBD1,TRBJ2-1,CASSTGQGAEFF,TGTGCCAGCAGTACCGGACAGGGGGCTGAGTTCTTC
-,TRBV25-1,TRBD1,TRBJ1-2,CASSDPGQVFGGYTF,TGTGCCAGCAGTGACCCCGGACAGGTATTTGGTGGCTACACCTTC
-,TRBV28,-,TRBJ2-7,CASRGREQYF,TGTGCCAGCAGGGGGCGCGAGCAGTACTTC
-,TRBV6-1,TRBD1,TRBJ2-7,CASSETGSSYEQYF,TGTGCCAGCAGCGAGACAGGGAGCTCCTACGAGCAGTACTTC
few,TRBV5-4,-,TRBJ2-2,CASSLTGQRIGELFF,TGTGCCAGCAGCTTGACAGGACAGAGGATCGGGGAGCTGTTTTTT
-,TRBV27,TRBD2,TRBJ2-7,CASSSPTSGVIYEQYF,TGTGCCAGCAGCTCCCCTACTAGCGGGGTGATCTACGAGCAGTACTTC
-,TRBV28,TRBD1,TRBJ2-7,CASSSPGTGSYEQYF,TGTGCCAGCAGTAGTCCCGGGACAGGTTCCTACGAGCAGTACTTC
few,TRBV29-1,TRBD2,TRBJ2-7,CSVGAGGPGEQYF,TGCAGCGTTGGAGCGGGAGGGCCTGGAGAGCAGTACTTC
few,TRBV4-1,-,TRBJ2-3,CASSHKFDTQYF,TGCGCCAGCAGCCATAAGTTTGATACGCAGTATTTT
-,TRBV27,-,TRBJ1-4,CASSPRQTNEKLFF,TGTGCCAGCAGTCCCCGACAGACTAATGAAAAACTGTTTTTT
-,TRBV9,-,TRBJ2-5,CASSARGRGETQYF,TGTGCCAGCAGCGCGAGGGGTCGAGGTGAGACCCAGTACTTC
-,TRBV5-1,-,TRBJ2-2,CASSLRDTTGELFF,TGCGCCAGCAGCCTCCGGGACACTACCGGGGAGCTGTTTTTT
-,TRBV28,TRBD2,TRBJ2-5,CASSFGRRQETQYF,TGTGCCAGCAGTTTCGGGAGGCGCCAAGAGACCCAGTACTTC
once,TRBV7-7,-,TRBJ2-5,CASSLIGIQETQYF,TGTGCCAGCAGCTTAATAGGAATCCAAGAGACCCAGTACTTC
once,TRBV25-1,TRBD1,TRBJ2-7,CASGGQGVNEQYF,TGTGCCAGCGGGGGACAGGGGGTGAACGAGCAGTACTTC
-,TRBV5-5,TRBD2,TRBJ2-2,CASSLWASGRNTGELFF,TGTGCCAGCAGCTTGTGGGCTAGCGGGAGGAACACCGGGGAGCTGTTTTTT
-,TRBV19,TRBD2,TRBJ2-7,CASSIVKTSFNPHEQYF,TGTGCCAGTAGTATAGTCAAGACTAGCTTCAATCCCCACGAGCAGTACTTC
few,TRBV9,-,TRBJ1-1,CASSVAPTRNTEAFF,TGTGCCAGCAGCGTAGCTCCCACCAGGAACACTGAAGCTTTCTTT
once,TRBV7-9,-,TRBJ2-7,CASSSDQEGSSYEQYF,TGTGCCAGCAGCTCCGACCAGGAGGGGAGCTCCTACGAGCAGTACTTC
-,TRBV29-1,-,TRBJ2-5,CSAYLGGVGEQYF,TGCAGCGCCTACTTGGGCGGGGTGGGGGAGCAGTACTTC
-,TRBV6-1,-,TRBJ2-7,CASSEEGHREQYF,TGTGCCAGCAGTGAAGAGGGACACCGCGAGCAGTACTTC
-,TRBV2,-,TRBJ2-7,CASKIGRVARSYEQYF,TGTGCCAGCAAAATTGGGCGGGTCGCGCGCAGCTACGAGCAGTACTTC
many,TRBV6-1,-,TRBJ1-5,CASSPQWGGSQPQHF,TGTGCCAGCAGTCCACAGTGGGGGGGGAGTCAGCCCCAGCATTTT
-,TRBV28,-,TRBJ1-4,CASSFRGTNEKLFF,TGTGCCAGCAGTTTTCGGGGAACTAATGAAAAACTGTTTTTT
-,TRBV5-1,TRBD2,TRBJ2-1,CASSPSGRSYNEQFF,TGCGCCAGCAGCCCTAGCGGGAGGTCCTACAATGAGCAGTTCTTC
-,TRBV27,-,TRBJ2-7,CASSYGLTAPYEQYF,TGTGCCAGCAGTTACGGACTAACGGCGCCCTACGAGCAGTACTTC
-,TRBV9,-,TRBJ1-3,CASSVDGVSARSGNTIYF,TGTGCCAGCAGCGTAGACGGCGTCTCTGCGAGGTCTGGAAACACCATATATTTT
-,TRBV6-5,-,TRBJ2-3,CASSYGWGRTDTQYF,TGTGCCAGCAGTTACGGGTGGGGGCGCACAGATACGCAGTATTTT
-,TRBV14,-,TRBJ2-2,CASSQYTPTNPTGELFF,TGTGCCAGCAGCCAATACACTCCTACGAATCCGACCGGGGAGCTGTTTTTT
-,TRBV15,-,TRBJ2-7,CATSRARPSAYEQYF,TGTGCCACCAGCAGAGCCCGGCCCTCAGCCTACGAGCAGTACTTC
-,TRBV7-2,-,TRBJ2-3,CASSLTPGAKYF,TGTGCCAGCAGCTTAACGCCAGGGGCCAAGTATTTT
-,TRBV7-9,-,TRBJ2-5,CASSSMETQYF,TGTGCCAGCAGCTCCATGGAGACCCAGTACTTC
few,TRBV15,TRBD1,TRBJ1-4,CATSRGQGEKLFF,TGTGCCACCAGCAGAGGACAGGGTGAAAAACTGTTTTTT
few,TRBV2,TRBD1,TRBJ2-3,CASRIDRGPTDTQYF,TGTGCCAGCAGGATCGACAGGGGGCCCACAGATACGCAGTATTTT
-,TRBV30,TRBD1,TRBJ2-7,CAWSTGGEQYF,TGTGCCTGGAGTACAGGGGGCGAGCAGTACTTC
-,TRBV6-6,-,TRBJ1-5,CASSYINQPQHF,TGTGCCAGCAGTTACATAAATCAGCCCCAGCATTTT
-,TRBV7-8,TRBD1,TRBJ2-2,CASSPPVGQGNTGELFF,TGTGCCAGCAGCCCCCCTGTGGGACAGGGAAACACCGGGGAGCTGTTTTTT
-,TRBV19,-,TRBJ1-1,CASSIQMGGRAEAFF,TGTGCCAGTAGTATACAAATGGGGGGACGGGCTGAAGCTTTCTTT
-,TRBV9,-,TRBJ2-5,CASSIGPNQETQYF,TGTGCCAGCAGCATCGGACCAAACCAAGAGACCCAGTACTTC
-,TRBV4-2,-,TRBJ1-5,CASSQDQGFGEPQHF,TGTGCCAGCAGCCAAGATCAGGGGTTTGGGGAGCCCCAGCATTTT
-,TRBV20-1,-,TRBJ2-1,CSAPLREQFF,TGCAGTGCCCCGCTGCGTGAGCAGTTCTTC
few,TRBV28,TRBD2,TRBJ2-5,CASSLRAGPSPGTQYF,TGTGCCAGCAGTTTAAGAGCGGGGCCAAGTCCGGGGACCCAGTACTTC
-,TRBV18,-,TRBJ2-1,CASSPPYGVGSSYNEQFF,TGTGCCAGCTCACCACCGTACGGGGTGGGGAGCTCCTACAATGAGCAGTTCTTC
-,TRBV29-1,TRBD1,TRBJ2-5,CSVPGQGTQYF,TGCAGCGTTCCGGGACAGGGGACCCAGTACTTC
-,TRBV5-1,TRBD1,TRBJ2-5,CASSSQPTGGGETQYF,TGCGCCAGCAGTTCCCAGCCCACAGGGGGTGGGGAGACCCAGTACTTC
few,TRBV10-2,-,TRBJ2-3,CASRTMGGDTQYF,TGCGCCAGCAGGACGATGGGGGGAGATACGCAGTATTTT
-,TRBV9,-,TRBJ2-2,CASSVVSGELFF,TGTGCCAGCAGCGTAGTAAGCGGGGAGCTGTTTTTT
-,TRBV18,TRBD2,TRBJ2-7,CASSLSGRAYEQYF,TGTGCCAGCTCACTGAGCGGGAGGGCCTACGAGCAGTACTTC
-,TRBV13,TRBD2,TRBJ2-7,CASRDSGRAYEQYF,TGTGCCAGCCGGGATAGCGGGAGGGCCTACGAGCAGTACTTC
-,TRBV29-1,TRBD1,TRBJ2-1,CSVGRTGVYNEQFF,TGCAGCGTTGGTCGGACAGGGGTCTACAATGAGCAGTTCTTC
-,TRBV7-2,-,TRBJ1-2,CASSQQAFGYTF,TGTGCCAGCAGCCAACAGGCGTTTGGCTACACCTTC
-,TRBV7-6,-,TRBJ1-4,CASSLGTNEKLFF,TGTGCCAGCAGCTTGGGGACGAATGAAAAACTGTTTTTT
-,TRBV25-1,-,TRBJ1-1,CASIHAGSTEAFF,TGTGCCAGCATCCATGCGGGGAGCACTGAAGCTTTCTTT
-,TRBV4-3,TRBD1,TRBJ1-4,CASSQPERRDRGRIGEKLFF,TGCGCCAGCAGCCAGCCAGAACGCCGGGACAGGGGGCGCATTGGTGAAAAACTGTTTTTT
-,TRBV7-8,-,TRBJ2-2,CASSPPGSGNTGELFF,TGTGCCAGCAGCCCCCCGGGCAGCGGCAACACCGGGGAGCTGTTTTTT